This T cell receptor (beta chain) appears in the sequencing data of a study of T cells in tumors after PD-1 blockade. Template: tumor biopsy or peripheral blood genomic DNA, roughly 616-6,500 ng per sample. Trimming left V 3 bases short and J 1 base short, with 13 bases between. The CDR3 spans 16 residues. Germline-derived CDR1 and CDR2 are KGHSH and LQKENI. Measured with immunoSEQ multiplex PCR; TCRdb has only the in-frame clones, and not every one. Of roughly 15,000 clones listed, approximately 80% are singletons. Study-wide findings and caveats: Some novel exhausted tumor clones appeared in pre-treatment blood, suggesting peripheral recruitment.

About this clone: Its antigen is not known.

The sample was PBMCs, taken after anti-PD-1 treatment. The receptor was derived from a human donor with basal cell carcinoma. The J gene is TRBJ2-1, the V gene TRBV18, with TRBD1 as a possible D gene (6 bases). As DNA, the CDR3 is TGTGCCAGCTCACCTCCACAGGGCGGATCCTACAATGAGCAGTTCTTC. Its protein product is CASSPPQGGSYNEQFF. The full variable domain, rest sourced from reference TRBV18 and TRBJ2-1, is NAGVMQNPRHLVRRRGQEARLRCSPMKGHSHVYWYRQLPEEGLKFMVYLQKENIIDESGMPKERFSAEFPKEGPSILRIQQVVRGDSAAYFCASSPPQGGSYNEQFFGPGTRLTVL.